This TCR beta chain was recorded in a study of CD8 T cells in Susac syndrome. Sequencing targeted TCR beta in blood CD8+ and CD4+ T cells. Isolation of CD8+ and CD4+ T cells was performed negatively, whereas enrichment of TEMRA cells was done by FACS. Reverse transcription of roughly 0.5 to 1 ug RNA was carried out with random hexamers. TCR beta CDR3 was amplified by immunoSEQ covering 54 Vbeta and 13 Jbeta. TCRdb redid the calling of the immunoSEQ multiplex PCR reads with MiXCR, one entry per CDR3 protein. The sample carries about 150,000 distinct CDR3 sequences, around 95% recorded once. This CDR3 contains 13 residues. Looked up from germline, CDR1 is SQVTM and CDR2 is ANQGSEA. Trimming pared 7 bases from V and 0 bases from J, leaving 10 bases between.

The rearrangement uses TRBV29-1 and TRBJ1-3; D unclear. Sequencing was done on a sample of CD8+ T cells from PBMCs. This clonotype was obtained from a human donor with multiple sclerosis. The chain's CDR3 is CSGLGFSGNTIYF. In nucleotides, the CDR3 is TGCAGCGGCCTGGGTTTCTCTGGAAACACCATATATTTT.